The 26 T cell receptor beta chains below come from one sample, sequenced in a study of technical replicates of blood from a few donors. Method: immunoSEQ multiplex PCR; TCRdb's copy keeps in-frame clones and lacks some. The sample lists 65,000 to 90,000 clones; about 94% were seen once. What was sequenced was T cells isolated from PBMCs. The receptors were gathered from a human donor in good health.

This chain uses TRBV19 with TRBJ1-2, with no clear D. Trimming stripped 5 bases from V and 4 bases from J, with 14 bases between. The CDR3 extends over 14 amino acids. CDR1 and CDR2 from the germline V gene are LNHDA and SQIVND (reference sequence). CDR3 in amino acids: CASSPAPVAYGYTF. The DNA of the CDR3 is TGTGCCAGTAGTCCCGCACCGGTCGCCTATGGCTACACCTTC.

Here the CDR3 reads CASSPKVLASQETQYF. The CDR3 region has the DNA TGCGCCAGCAGCCCCAAGGTGCTAGCCTCCCAAGAGACCCAGTACTTC. The rearrangement links TRBV4-1 to TRBJ2-5, with a tentative D call TRBD2 (5 bases). Trimming took off 4 bases at V and 1 base at J, with 16 bases between the two ends. Germline V CDR1 and CDR2: MGHRA, YSYEKL. The CDR3 runs to 16 residues.

CDR3 nucleotides: TGTGCCAGCAGCTTGAGACTAGCGCACCAAGAGACCCAGTACTTC. This translates into CASSLRLAHQETQYF. V and J are TRBV11-1 and TRBJ2-5; 8 nucleotides match TRBD2. Germline CDR1 reads SGHAT; CDR2 reads FQDESV (reference sequence). With 3 bases clipped from V and 0 bases from J, the junction kept 3 bases outside the gene matches. The CDR3 is made up of 15 amino acids.

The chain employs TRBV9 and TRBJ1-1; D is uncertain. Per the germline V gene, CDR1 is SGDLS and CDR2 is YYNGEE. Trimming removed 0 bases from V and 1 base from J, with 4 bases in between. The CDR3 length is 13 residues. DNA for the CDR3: TGTGCCAGCAGCGTAGGAGCGAACACTGAAGCTTTCTTT. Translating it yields CASSVGANTEAFF.

The CDR3, as DNA: TGTGCCAGCAGTTCCCGAGCGGGGGGCGCCGGGGAGCTGTTTTTT. Protein sequence: CASSSRAGGAGELFF. The chain joins TRBV6-5 to TRBJ2-2; the match to TRBD2 covers 9 bases. V was clipped by 4 bases and J by 6 bases; unmatched bases: 6. The germline gives CDR1 MNHEY, CDR2 SVGAGI. CDR3 size: 15 residues.

The CDR3: CATTLSGPGPEAFF. The CDR3 DNA reads TGTGCCACCACCCTTAGTGGGCCAGGCCCTGAAGCTTTCTTT. The rearrangement links TRBV15 to TRBJ1-1; no reliable D call. The V end lost 7 bases, the J end lost 6 bases, and 18 bases lay between the germline ends. Germline CDR1 is LNHNV and CDR2 is YYDKDF (reference sequence). This CDR3 contains 14 residues.

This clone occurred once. The CDR3 sequence is CASSLVVSGEVPGELFF. CDR3 bases: TGCGCCAGCAGCTTGGTTGTGTCCGGGGAAGTCCCCGGGGAGCTGTTTTTT. The V gene is TRBV5-1, the J gene TRBJ2-2, with D possibly being TRBD2 (5 bases). The germline CDR1 and CDR2 sequences are SGHRS and YFSETQ. Trimming removed 0 bases from V and 6 bases from J, with 18 bases in between. The length of the CDR3 is 17 residues.

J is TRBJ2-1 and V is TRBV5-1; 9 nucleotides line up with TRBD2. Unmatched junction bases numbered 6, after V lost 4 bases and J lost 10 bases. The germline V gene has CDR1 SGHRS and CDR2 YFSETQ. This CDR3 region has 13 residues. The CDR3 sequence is CASSTTSGREQFF. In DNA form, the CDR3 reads TGCGCCAGCAGCACAACTAGCGGGCGAGAGCAGTTCTTC.

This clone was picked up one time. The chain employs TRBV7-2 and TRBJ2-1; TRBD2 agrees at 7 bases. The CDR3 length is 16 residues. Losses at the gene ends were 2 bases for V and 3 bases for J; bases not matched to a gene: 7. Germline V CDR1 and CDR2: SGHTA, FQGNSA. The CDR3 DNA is TGTGCCAGCAGCTTACTGACCGGGACTAACTACAATGAGCAGTTCTTC. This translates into CASSLLTGTNYNEQFF.

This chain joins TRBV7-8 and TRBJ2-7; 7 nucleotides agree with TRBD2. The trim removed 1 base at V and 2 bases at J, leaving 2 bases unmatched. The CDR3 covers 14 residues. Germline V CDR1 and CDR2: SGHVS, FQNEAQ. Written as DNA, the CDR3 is TGTGCCAGCAGCTTAGGGGACTATGCCTACGAGCAGTACTTC. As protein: CASSLGDYAYEQYF.

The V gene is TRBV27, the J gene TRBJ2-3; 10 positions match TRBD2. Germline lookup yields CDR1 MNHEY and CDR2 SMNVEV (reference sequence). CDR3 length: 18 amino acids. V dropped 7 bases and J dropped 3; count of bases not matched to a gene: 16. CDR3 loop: CASTLNPSGSFRTDTQYF. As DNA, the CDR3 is TGTGCCAGCACCCTGAACCCTAGCGGGAGTTTTAGAACAGATACGCAGTATTTT.

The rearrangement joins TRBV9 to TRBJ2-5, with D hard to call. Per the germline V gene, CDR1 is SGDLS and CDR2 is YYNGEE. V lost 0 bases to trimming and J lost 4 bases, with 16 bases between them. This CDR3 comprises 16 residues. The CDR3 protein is CASSVGFAAAGETQYF. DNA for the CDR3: TGTGCCAGCAGCGTAGGTTTCGCCGCGGCCGGAGAGACCCAGTACTTC. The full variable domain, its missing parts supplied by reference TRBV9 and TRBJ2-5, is DSGVTQTPKHLITATGQRVTLRCSPRSGDLSVYWYQQSLDQGLQFLIQYYNGEERAKGNILERFSAQQFPDLHSELNLSSLELGDSALYFCASSVGFAAAGETQYFGPGTRLLVL.

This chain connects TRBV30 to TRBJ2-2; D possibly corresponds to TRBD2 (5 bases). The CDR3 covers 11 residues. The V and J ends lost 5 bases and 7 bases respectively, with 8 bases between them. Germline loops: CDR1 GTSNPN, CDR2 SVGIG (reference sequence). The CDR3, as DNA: TGTGCCTGGGATACTAGCGGGGAGCTGTTTTTT. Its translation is CAWDTSGELFF.

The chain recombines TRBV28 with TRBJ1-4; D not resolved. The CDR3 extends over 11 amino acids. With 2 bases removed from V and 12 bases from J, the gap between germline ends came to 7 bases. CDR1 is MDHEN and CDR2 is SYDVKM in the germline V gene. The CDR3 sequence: CASSLMGELFF. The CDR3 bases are TGTGCCAGCAGTTTAATGGGAGAACTGTTTTTT.

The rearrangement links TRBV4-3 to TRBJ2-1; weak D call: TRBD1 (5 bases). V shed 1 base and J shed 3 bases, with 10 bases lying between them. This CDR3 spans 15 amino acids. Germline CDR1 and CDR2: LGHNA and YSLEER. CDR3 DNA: TGCGCCAGCAGCCAAGTTTGGGGCAGCTACAATGAGCAGTTCTTC. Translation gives CASSQVWGSYNEQFF.

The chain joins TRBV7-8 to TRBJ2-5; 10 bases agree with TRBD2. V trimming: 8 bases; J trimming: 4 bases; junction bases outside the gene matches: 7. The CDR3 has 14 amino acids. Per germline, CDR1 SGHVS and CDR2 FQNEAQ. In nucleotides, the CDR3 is TGTGCCAGCGAGAGAGCGGGAGGGCCAGAGACCCAGTACTTC. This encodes CASERAGGPETQYF.

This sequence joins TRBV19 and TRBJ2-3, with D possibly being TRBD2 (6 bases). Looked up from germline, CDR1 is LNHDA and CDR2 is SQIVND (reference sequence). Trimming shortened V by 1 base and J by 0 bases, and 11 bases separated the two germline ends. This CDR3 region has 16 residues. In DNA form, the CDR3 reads TGTGCCAGTAGTATAGTGGGCGGGATTAGCACAGATACGCAGTATTTT. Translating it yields CASSIVGGISTDTQYF.

The CDR3 sequence is CASSVIQSGANVLTF. The CDR3 nucleotides are TGTGCCAGCAGTGTAATCCAGTCTGGGGCCAACGTCCTGACTTTC. V is TRBV6-1 and J is TRBJ2-6; D not resolved. V was cut by 4 bases and J by 1 base, with 8 bases left in between. The germline V gene has CDR1 MNHNS and CDR2 SASEGT. There are 15 residues in the CDR3.

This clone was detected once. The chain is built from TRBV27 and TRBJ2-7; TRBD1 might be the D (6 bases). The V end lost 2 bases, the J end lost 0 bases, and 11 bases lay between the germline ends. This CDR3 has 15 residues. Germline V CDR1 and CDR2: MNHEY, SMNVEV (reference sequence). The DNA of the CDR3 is TGTGCCAGCAGTTTAGAGGGGGTCGCCTCCTACGAGCAGTACTTC. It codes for CASSLEGVASYEQYF.

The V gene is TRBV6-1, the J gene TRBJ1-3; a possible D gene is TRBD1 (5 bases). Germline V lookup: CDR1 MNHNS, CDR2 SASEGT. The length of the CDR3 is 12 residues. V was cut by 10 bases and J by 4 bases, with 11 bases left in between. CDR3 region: CATGTPGNTIYF. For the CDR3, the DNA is TGTGCCACCGGGACTCCCGGAAACACCATATATTTT.

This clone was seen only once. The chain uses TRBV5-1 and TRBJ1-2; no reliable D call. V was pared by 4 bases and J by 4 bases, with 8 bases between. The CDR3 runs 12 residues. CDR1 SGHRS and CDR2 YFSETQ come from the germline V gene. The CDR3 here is CASSRESYGYTF. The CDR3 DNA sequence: TGCGCCAGCAGCCGCGAGTCCTATGGCTACACCTTC.

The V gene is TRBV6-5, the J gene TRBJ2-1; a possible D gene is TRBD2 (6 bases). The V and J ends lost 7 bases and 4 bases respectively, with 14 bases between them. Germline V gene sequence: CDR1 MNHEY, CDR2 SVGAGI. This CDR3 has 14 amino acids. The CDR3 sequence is CASTAGPNYNEQFF. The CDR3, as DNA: TGTGCCAGCACCGCGGGACCAAATTACAATGAGCAGTTCTTC.

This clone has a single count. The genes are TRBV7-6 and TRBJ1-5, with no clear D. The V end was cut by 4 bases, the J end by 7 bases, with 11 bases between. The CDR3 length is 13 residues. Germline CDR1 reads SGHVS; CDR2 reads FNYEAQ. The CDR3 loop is CASSSNGVQPQHF. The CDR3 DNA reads TGTGCCAGCAGCTCGAACGGGGTACAGCCCCAGCATTTT.

CDR3 amino acids: CASKQGAETGELFF. CDR3 in DNA: TGCGCCAGCAAACAGGGGGCCGAGACCGGGGAGCTGTTTTTT. The chain is built from TRBV5-1 and TRBJ2-2; 9 bases match TRBD1. CDR3 size: 14 residues. Germline V CDR1 and CDR2: SGHRS, YFSETQ. Trimming cost V 6 bases and J 5 bases; bases outside gene matches: 5.

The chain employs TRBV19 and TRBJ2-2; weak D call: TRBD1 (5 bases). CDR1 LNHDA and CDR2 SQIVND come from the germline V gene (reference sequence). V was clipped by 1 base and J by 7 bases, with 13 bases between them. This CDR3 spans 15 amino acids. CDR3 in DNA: TGTGCCAGTAGTATAGCAGGGCTTTATAACGGGGAGCTGTTTTTT. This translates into CASSIAGLYNGELFF.

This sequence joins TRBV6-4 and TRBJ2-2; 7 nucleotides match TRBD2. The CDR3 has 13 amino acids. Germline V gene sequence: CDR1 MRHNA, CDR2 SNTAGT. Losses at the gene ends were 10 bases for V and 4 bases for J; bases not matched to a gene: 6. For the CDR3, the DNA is TGTGCCACCGCGGGAGAAGGCACCGGGGAGCTGTTTTTT. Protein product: CATAGEGTGELFF.